The 13 T cell receptor beta chains presented below share a single source sample, sequenced in a study of lymphopenia after photon versus proton radiotherapy. Repertoires were generated with immunoSEQ multiplex PCR, while TCRdb's copy carries only in-frame clones and drops some. The table has 60,000 to 75,000 clones, approximately 83% seen once; the top ten hold roughly 2.1%. The source was peripheral blood, collected from a patient treated with photon-based radiotherapy. The source of these receptors is a middle-aged man with gastric cancer.

The chain combines TRBV19 with TRBJ2-6; unclear D gene. The CDR3 is 12 amino acids. Germline V lookup: CDR1 LNHDA, CDR2 SQIVND (reference sequence). Trimming shortened V by 9 bases and J by 1 base, and 4 bases separated the two germline ends. The CDR3 region has the DNA TGTGCCAGCCAATCTGGGGCCAACGTCCTGACTTTC. Translated: CASQSGANVLTF.

This clone was seen more than once but under ten times. This chain joins TRBV5-5 and TRBJ2-7; TRBD1 is a possible D gene (5 bases). The CDR3 extends over 17 amino acids. The germline gives CDR1 SGHKS, CDR2 YYEKEE (reference sequence). Trimming took 0 bases from V and 2 from J, leaving 18 bases between them. The CDR3: CASSLEGATVITYEQYF. The CDR3, as DNA: TGTGCCAGCAGCTTGGAAGGGGCGACAGTCATCACCTACGAGCAGTACTTC.

V usage is TRBV2 and J usage is TRBJ2-7; TRBD2 might be the D (5 bases). The length of the CDR3 is 11 residues. The germline V gene has CDR1 SNHLY and CDR2 FYNNEI. V was trimmed by 7 bases and J by 2 bases, leaving 6 bases between them. The CDR3 loop reads CASIGAYEQYF. CDR3 DNA sequence: TGTGCCAGCATCGGGGCCTACGAGCAGTACTTC.

The chain joins TRBV6-5 to TRBJ1-1; TRBD1 matches at 8 bases. Germline assignment: CDR1 MNHEY and CDR2 SVGAGI. There are 13 residues in the CDR3. Unmatched junction bases numbered 6, after V lost 5 bases and J lost 7 bases. The DNA of the CDR3 is TGTGCCAGCAGTCAGACAGGGGTGGGTGAAGCTTTCTTT. Its protein product is CASSQTGVGEAFF.

Only a few counts were recorded for this clone. This chain uses TRBV6-5 with TRBJ1-6, with a weak D call TRBD1 (5 bases). Germline assignment: CDR1 MNHEY and CDR2 SVGAGI. There are 14 residues in the CDR3. Trimming stripped 4 bases from V and 10 bases from J, with 14 bases between. The CDR3 protein is CASSSRGVRSPLHF. The CDR3 DNA follows: TGTGCCAGCAGTTCCCGGGGCGTTCGGTCACCCCTCCACTTT.

The V call is TRBV7-2, the J call TRBJ2-5; D is undetermined. Germline V lookup: CDR1 SGHTA, CDR2 FQGNSA. The CDR3 totals 12 residues. The V end lost 1 base, the J end lost 6 bases, and 6 bases lay between the germline ends. The CDR3 sequence: CASSLERQTQYF. In DNA, the CDR3 is TGTGCCAGCAGCTTAGAACGGCAGACCCAGTACTTC.

V usage is TRBV2 and J usage is TRBJ1-2, with TRBD1 as a possible D gene (6 bases). In germline, CDR1 is SNHLY, CDR2 FYNNEI. The CDR3 contains 14 residues. V was shortened by 8 bases and J by 0 bases, with 13 bases between the two germline ends. CDR3 sequence reads: CASSVNRANYGYTF. Here the CDR3 DNA reads TGTGCCAGCTCTGTAAACAGGGCTAACTATGGCTACACCTTC.

V gene TRBV10-3 combines with J gene TRBJ1-5; no clear D gene. Germline V gives CDR1 ENHRY, CDR2 SYGVKD. This CDR3 has 13 amino acids. Trimming took 4 bases from V and 4 from J, leaving 8 bases between them. This CDR3 is CAISASENQPQHF. CDR3 DNA: TGTGCCATCAGTGCCTCGGAGAATCAGCCCCAGCATTTT.

The chain links TRBV11-1 to TRBJ1-2; perhaps TRBD1 as D (5 bases). V was cut by 5 bases and J by 2 bases, with 15 bases left in between. Germline CDR1 SGHAT, CDR2 FQDESV (reference sequence). The CDR3 length is 15 residues. CDR3 DNA sequence: TGTGCCAGCAGCCTTCGACAGAGGGACAACTATGGCTACACCTTC. This codes for CASSLRQRDNYGYTF.

The chain carries TRBV4-3 and TRBJ2-5, with D uncertain. Germline V gene sequence: CDR1 LGHNA, CDR2 YSLEER. Trimming pared 0 bases from V and 2 bases from J, leaving 13 bases between. The CDR3 sequence is 16 residues long. The CDR3 here is CASSQDYGLLQETQYF. CDR3 nucleotides: TGCGCCAGCAGCCAAGATTACGGGCTACTTCAAGAGACCCAGTACTTC.

The rearrangement links TRBV6-4 to TRBJ2-2; 7 bases match TRBD2. The germline CDR1 and CDR2 sequences are MRHNA and SNTAGT. CDR3 size: 14 residues. V dropped 2 bases and J dropped 5; count of bases not matched to a gene: 2. Written as DNA, the CDR3 is TGTGCCAGCAGTGACCTGGGGGGGACCGGGGAGCTGTTTTTT. Its translation is CASSDLGGTGELFF.

V is TRBV5-4 and J is TRBJ2-1, with TRBD1 as a possible D gene (6 bases). CDR1 is SGHNT and CDR2 is YYREEE in the germline V gene (reference sequence). V was shortened by 4 bases and J by 6 bases, with 17 bases between the two germline ends. There are 15 residues in the CDR3. The CDR3, as DNA: TGTGCCAGCAGCGGTTCTCGGACAGTTAGCAATGAGCAGTTCTTC. Translated: CASSGSRTVSNEQFF.

This sequence joins TRBV11-1 and TRBJ2-2; D is ambiguous. This CDR3 is 13 amino acids long. The ends were cut back, 5 bases at V and 5 bases at J, with 9 bases in the middle. Looked up from germline, CDR1 is SGHAT and CDR2 is FQDESV (reference sequence). The CDR3 DNA follows: TGTGCCAGCAGCCAAACACAGACCGGGGAGCTGTTTTTT. This gives the protein CASSQTQTGELFF.